This passage covers 16 T cell receptor beta chains from one sample sequenced in a study of blood T cell repertoires in COVID-19. Clones were sequenced by immunoSEQ multiplex PCR, and TCRdb holds only the in-frame ones, with some missing. The sample shows about 200,000 clones, around 85% of them seen only once. Source material: peripheral blood. The receptors come from a person aged 70 to 79 with COVID-19, enrolled during active disease.

This chain links TRBV4-1 with TRBJ2-3, with TRBD2 identical over 16 bases. CDR1 and CDR2 from the germline V gene are MGHRA and YSYEKL. The CDR3 extends over 20 amino acids. Unmatched junction bases numbered 13, after V lost 4 bases and J lost 3 bases. The CDR3 DNA reads as TGCGCCAGCAGCCGAGTTGGGACTAGCGGGGGGGCTTCGGGTACAGATACGCAGTATTTT. Residues: CASSRVGTSGGASGTDTQYF.

This chain links TRBV7-2 with TRBJ2-7; weak D call: TRBD2 (5 bases). Germline lookup yields CDR1 SGHTA and CDR2 FQGNSA. The CDR3 is 19 amino acids. The V end lost 2 bases, the J end lost 4 bases, and 27 bases lay between the germline ends. The DNA of the CDR3 is TGTGCCAGCAGCTTAATGGCTAGCAAATCTGGTTGGGGTTCATACGAGCAGTACTTC. This encodes CASSLMASKSGWGSYEQYF.

The chain couples TRBV5-8 to TRBJ1-2, with 9 nucleotides matching TRBD1. The CDR3 runs 14 residues. Trimming took 6 bases from V and 8 from J; bases not matched to a gene: 11. From germline, CDR1 is SGHTS and CDR2 YDEGEE. CDR3 region: CASTHRGTGTGYTF. CDR3 nucleotide sequence: TGTGCCAGCACCCACCGGGGGACAGGGACGGGCTACACCTTC.

Concerning this clone: This specimen includes other DNA sequences encoding the same CDR3. This rearrangement joins TRBV9 to TRBJ2-2, with no clear D. Per germline, CDR1 SGDLS and CDR2 YYNGEE. V lost 0 bases to trimming and J lost 4 bases, with 7 bases between them. The CDR3 sequence is 14 residues long. CDR3 sequence reads: CASSVVSGTGELFF. The CDR3 coding sequence is TGTGCCAGCAGCGTAGTTTCCGGCACCGGGGAGCTGTTTTTT.

The genes are TRBV6-2 or TRBV6-3 and TRBJ1-2, with 7 bases lining up with TRBD1. Germline V gene sequence: CDR1 MNHEY, CDR2 SVGEGT. The CDR3 has 17 residues. The junction had 10 bases not matched to a gene; V was cut back by 2 bases and J by 1 base. In nucleotides, the CDR3 is TGTGCCAGCAGTTACGTCCTCGGACAGGCAAATAACTATGGCTACACCTTC. Protein: CASSYVLGQANNYGYTF.

The genes are TRBV5-1 and TRBJ2-7; 8 bases fit TRBD1. CDR1 is SGHRS, CDR2 YFSETQ, per germline. Trimming at V came to 5 bases and at J to 1 base, leaving 8 bases not matched to a gene. This CDR3 comprises 15 residues. CDR3 nucleotide sequence: TGCGCCAGCAGTCAGGACAGGGATCCTTCCTACGAGCAGTACTTC. Amino acids: CASSQDRDPSYEQYF.

The chain combines TRBV7-9 with TRBJ1-1; 10 bases line up with TRBD1. Germline V CDR1 and CDR2: SEHNR, FQNEAQ (reference sequence). With V trimmed by 0 bases and J by 8 bases, 0 bases remained unmatched. The CDR3 covers 13 residues. CDR3 sequence reads: CASSLAGQGEAFF. For the CDR3, the DNA is TGTGCCAGCAGCTTAGCGGGACAGGGGGAAGCTTTCTTT.

The V and J genes are TRBV29-1 and TRBJ2-7, with D possibly TRBD1 on 6 matching bases. CDR3 length: 14 residues. The V end lost 5 bases, the J end lost 4 bases, and 18 bases lay between the germline ends. Per germline, CDR1 SQVTM and CDR2 ANQGSEA. CDR3 bases: TGCAGCGTTCGAGCAGCCAGGGGTGGGTACGAGCAGTACTTC. Translated, it gives CSVRAARGGYEQYF.

The chain joins TRBV11-2 to TRBJ1-2; D unclear. Germline CDR1 reads SGHAT; CDR2 reads FQNNGV. V shed 7 bases and J shed 2 bases, with 11 bases lying between them. The CDR3 loop spans 13 amino acids. In nucleotides, the CDR3 is TGTGCCAGCAAAAGTCCGCGGAACTATGGCTACACCTTC. Encoded protein: CASKSPRNYGYTF.

This clone has only one observation. J is TRBJ2-5 and V is TRBV24-1, with 7 bases aligning to TRBD2. The CDR3 covers 13 residues. V lost 9 bases, J lost 2 bases, and 5 bases stayed unmatched. Germline V CDR1 and CDR2: KGHDR, SFDVKD. The CDR3 DNA reads as TGTGCCACCGGGGGGGACGGACAAGAGACCCAGTACTTC. Translating it yields CATGGDGQETQYF.

The chain joins TRBV21-1 to TRBJ1-2; TRBD1, the table's D call, lacks a check against the DNA. TRBV21-1 is a pseudogene. This CDR3 is built from 18 residues. CDR3 in DNA: TGTGCCAGCAGCAAAGACTGCCAGGGGGGCCTTTTGAAATATGGCTACACCTTC. Translating it yields CASSKDCQGGLLKYGYTF.

The gene calls are TRBV5-4 and TRBJ2-5; no clear D. This CDR3 is 15 amino acids long. Germline CDR1 SGHNT, CDR2 YYREEE (reference sequence). V was shortened by 4 bases and J by 4 bases, with 17 bases between the two germline ends. CDR3 DNA sequence: TGTGCCAGCAGCGAGCGAAAAGTAGCCCGAGAGACCCAGTACTTC. Translation gives CASSERKVARETQYF.

J is TRBJ1-1 and V is TRBV19; D perhaps matches TRBD1 (5 bases). Germline CDR1 LNHDA, CDR2 SQIVND (reference sequence). This CDR3 is 15 amino acids long. Deletions cut 0 bases from V and 6 bases from J, with 14 bases between. Written as DNA, the CDR3 is TGTGCCAGTAGTATAGATACCTCCAGGGTCTCTGAAGCTTTCTTT. Protein sequence: CASSIDTSRVSEAFF. Based on the CDR3 plus reference TRBV19 and TRBJ1-1, the full variable domain is DGGITQSPKYLFRKEGQNVTLSCEQNLNHDAMYWYRQDPGQGLRLIYYSQIVNDFQKGDIAEGYSVSREKKESFPLTVTSAQKNPTAFYLCASSIDTSRVSEAFFGQGTRLTVV.

V gene TRBV6-6 combines with J gene TRBJ2-7; 8 bases map to TRBD1. Germline CDR1 MNHNY, CDR2 SVGAGI (reference sequence). The CDR3 is 15 residues long. The V gene end was trimmed by 5 bases and the J gene end by 3 bases; junction bases not matched to a gene: 9. The CDR3 region is CASSPGRGPSYEQYF. DNA for the CDR3: TGTGCCAGCAGTCCCGGCAGGGGGCCCAGCTACGAGCAGTACTTC.

V usage is TRBV7-2 and J usage is TRBJ1-4; unclear D gene. V lost 3 bases and J lost 2, with 7 bases in between. Germline CDR1 and CDR2: SGHTA and FQGNSA. This CDR3 has 14 residues. The CDR3 here is CASSFQQTNEKLFF. In DNA, the CDR3 is TGTGCCAGCAGCTTCCAACAGACTAATGAAAAACTGTTTTTT.

The chain links TRBV18 to TRBJ2-6; D gene unclear. With 1 base removed from V and 0 bases from J, the gap between germline ends came to 13 bases. Germline assignment: CDR1 KGHSH and CDR2 LQKENI. The length of the CDR3 is 18 residues. CDR3 region: CASSPLSGLSSGANVLTF. The CDR3 region has the DNA TGTGCCAGCTCACCACTTTCAGGCCTAAGCTCTGGGGCCAACGTCCTGACTTTC.